A selection of T cell receptor beta chains follows, all from one sample in a study of blood T cell repertoires in COVID-19. Assay used: immunoSEQ multiplex PCR; TCRdb lists only in-frame clones, some missing. The profile covers roughly 130,000 clones, with over 75% appearing a single time and less than 4.5% taken by the ten largest. Material for sequencing was peripheral blood. These receptors all stem from a woman aged 55 to 70 with acute or convalescent COVID-19. Each CDR3 is given without its conserved first and last residue. Fields, in order: J gene, CDR3 length, V gene, CDR3 protein.

j_gene: TRBJ2-1
len: 13
v_gene: TRBV19
CDR3aa: ASSIASGSPYEQF

j_gene: TRBJ1-2
len: 12
v_gene: TRBV25-1
CDR3aa: ASSEIGQGNGYT

j_gene: TRBJ1-5
len: 13
v_gene: TRBV7-9
CDR3aa: ASSPGTAGSQPQH

j_gene: TRBJ1-1
len: 19
v_gene: TRBV4-1
CDR3aa: ASSQESFGRGASDADTEAF

j_gene: TRBJ2-7
len: 11
v_gene: TRBV7-9
CDR3aa: ASSLQGAYEQY

j_gene: TRBJ1-2
len: 13
v_gene: TRBV23-1
CDR3aa: ASSHQGQARYGYT

j_gene: TRBJ2-1
len: 12
v_gene: TRBV9
CDR3aa: ASSGLAGVNEQF

j_gene: TRBJ2-3
len: 15
v_gene: TRBV2
CDR3aa: ASSEELKTFRTDTQY

j_gene: TRBJ1-5
len: 11
v_gene: TRBV30
CDR3aa: AYQGQGNQPQH

j_gene: TRBJ2-7
len: 13
v_gene: TRBV9
CDR3aa: ASSPRGGSGYEQY

j_gene: TRBJ2-3
len: 11
v_gene: TRBV19
CDR3aa: ASSPGTSGTQY

j_gene: TRBJ2-1
len: 11
v_gene: TRBV12-3/TRBV12-4
CDR3aa: ASRPSGPSEQF

j_gene: TRBJ2-6
len: 12
v_gene: TRBV7-3
CDR3aa: ASRPSSGANVLT

j_gene: TRBJ1-1
len: 10
v_gene: TRBV15
CDR3aa: ATSLLEGEAF

j_gene: TRBJ2-2
len: 14
v_gene: TRBV7-8
CDR3aa: ASSLGAGGNTGELF

j_gene: TRBJ2-2
len: 15
v_gene: TRBV9
CDR3aa: ASSVVSGRLNTGELF

j_gene: TRBJ2-5
len: 12
v_gene: TRBV9
CDR3aa: ASSVTPGQETQY

j_gene: TRBJ1-3
len: 13
v_gene: TRBV7-3
CDR3aa: ASSSGTGSGNTIY

j_gene: TRBJ2-7
len: 10
v_gene: TRBV6-2/TRBV6-3
CDR3aa: ASRYLAGEQY

j_gene: TRBJ1-2
len: 11
v_gene: TRBV28
CDR3aa: ASSLAGLPTYT

j_gene: TRBJ1-1
len: 12
v_gene: TRBV30
CDR3aa: AWTETGRRTEAF

j_gene: TRBJ2-1
len: 13
v_gene: TRBV6-1
CDR3aa: ASSERGRARLEQF

j_gene: TRBJ1-3
len: 13
v_gene: TRBV18
CDR3aa: ASSKTGTRRNTIY

j_gene: TRBJ2-1
len: 13
v_gene: TRBV4-1
CDR3aa: ASSQEDREWNEQF

j_gene: TRBJ1-2
len: 9
v_gene: TRBV9
CDR3aa: ASTSAAGYT

j_gene: TRBJ2-1
len: 11
v_gene: TRBV5-1
CDR3aa: ASSLASRDEQF

j_gene: TRBJ1-5
len: 15
v_gene: TRBV19
CDR3aa: ASSTTGGPNSNQPQH

j_gene: TRBJ2-5
len: 12
v_gene: TRBV7-2
CDR3aa: ASSLGSGRETQY

j_gene: TRBJ1-5
len: 13
v_gene: TRBV5-4
CDR3aa: ASSLAGVANQPQH

j_gene: TRBJ1-5
len: 14
v_gene: TRBV18
CDR3aa: ASSPLQGANNQPQH

j_gene: TRBJ1-6
len: 12
v_gene: TRBV11-2
CDR3aa: ASSLGQGNSPLH

j_gene: TRBJ1-3
len: 13
v_gene: TRBV2
CDR3aa: ASSADRVRGNTIY